A selection of T cell receptor beta chains follows, all from one sample in a study of CD8+CD57+ T cells in acquired aplastic anemia. Each CDR3 protein gets one entry after TCRdb re-called the reads with MiXCR. The sample records roughly 190,000 distinct CDR3 sequences, less than 65% being singletons. Sequenced input: sorted CD4+, CD8+, or CD8+CD57+ T cells (not recorded which) from PBMCs. The origin of the receptors is a human donor in good health, serving as a control. The CDR3 runs from the conserved cysteine through the conserved F or W. A D gene is named only where the DNA matches it firmly. Not every row has a clone size; where given, it reads once, few, many or a size class.

CDR3 DNA: TGTGCCAGCAGCACAACTACAGGGGTGTTGGCTGGCTACACCTTC
CDR3 protein: CASSTTTGVLAGYTF
J gene: TRBJ1-2
V gene: TRBV7-2
clone size: many
D gene: TRBD1

CDR3 DNA: TGCAGTGCACGAAGCATCGGGACAGGGGGTGGCTATGGCTACACCTTC
CDR3 protein: CSARSIGTGGGYGYTF
J gene: TRBJ1-2
V gene: TRBV20-1
clone size: many
D gene: TRBD1

CDR3 DNA: TGCAGTGCATCCCGACAGGGATATCAGCCCCAGCATTTT
CDR3 protein: CSASRQGYQPQHF
J gene: TRBJ1-5
V gene: TRBV20-1
clone size: -
D gene: TRBD1

CDR3 DNA: TGTGCCAGCAGCCTCTGGTGGGAGACCCAGTACTTC
CDR3 protein: CASSLWWETQYF
J gene: TRBJ2-5
V gene: TRBV7-2
clone size: many
D gene: -

CDR3 DNA: TGTGCCATCAGTGAGTCGACGACGGGCAATCAGCCCCAGCATTTT
CDR3 protein: CAISESTTGNQPQHF
J gene: TRBJ1-5
V gene: TRBV10-3
clone size: -
D gene: -

CDR3 DNA: TGTGCCAGTAGTACCAGACAGGGGGTTGGATCTGGGGCCAACGTCCTGACTTTC
CDR3 protein: CASSTRQGVGSGANVLTF
J gene: TRBJ2-6
V gene: TRBV19
clone size: -
D gene: TRBD1

CDR3 DNA: TGTGCCAGCAGCCAACTCCGGGAAAAACTGTTTTTT
CDR3 protein: CASSQLREKLFF
J gene: TRBJ1-4
V gene: TRBV4-2
clone size: many
D gene: -

CDR3 DNA: TGTGCCAGTAGTATTGGGGGACAGGGGGCAGCCTATGGCTACACCTTC
CDR3 protein: CASSIGGQGAAYGYTF
J gene: TRBJ1-2
V gene: TRBV19
clone size: many
D gene: TRBD1

CDR3 DNA: TGTGCCACCAGCAGAGATCCGGGGGCCAACGTCCTGACTTTC
CDR3 protein: CATSRDPGANVLTF
J gene: TRBJ2-6
V gene: TRBV15
clone size: few
D gene: -

CDR3 DNA: TGTGCCAGCAAGGGGGGATACGGGTCACCCCTCCACTTT
CDR3 protein: CASKGGYGSPLHF
J gene: TRBJ1-6
V gene: TRBV6-5
clone size: many
D gene: -

CDR3 DNA: TGTGCCAGCAGCCTTGCGCAGGGGGCCAGCCCGGGAGGCTACACCTTC
CDR3 protein: CASSLAQGASPGGYTF
J gene: TRBJ1-2
V gene: TRBV7-9
clone size: -
D gene: TRBD1

CDR3 DNA: TGCGCCAGCAGCTTCTTTGGGGGGGGAGAGACCCAGTACTTC
CDR3 protein: CASSFFGGGETQYF
J gene: TRBJ2-5
V gene: TRBV5-1
clone size: many
D gene: TRBD2

CDR3 DNA: TGTGCCAGCAGTCAGCTTTATAGCAATCAGCCCCAGCATTTT
CDR3 protein: CASSQLYSNQPQHF
J gene: TRBJ1-5
V gene: TRBV2
clone size: -
D gene: -

CDR3 DNA: TGTGCCAGTAGCTCCAACTCGGGACAGGGCTCAAATTCACCCCTCCACTTT
CDR3 protein: CASSSNSGQGSNSPLHF
J gene: TRBJ1-6
V gene: TRBV19
clone size: many
D gene: TRBD1

CDR3 DNA: TGTGCCAGCAGCTTAATGGGACAGGGGGCTGTCGAGCAGTACTTC
CDR3 protein: CASSLMGQGAVEQYF
J gene: TRBJ2-7
V gene: TRBV7-3
clone size: few
D gene: TRBD1

CDR3 DNA: TGCGCCAGCAGCTACGGGACTAGCGGGAGTCGAAGGCGGACCTTC
CDR3 protein: CASSYGTSGSRRRTF
J gene: TRBJ2-1
V gene: TRBV25-1
clone size: few
D gene: TRBD2

CDR3 DNA: TGTGCCACCAGCAGAGATGAGGGTGGGGCCCTCCACTTT
CDR3 protein: CATSRDEGGALHF
J gene: TRBJ1-6
V gene: TRBV15
clone size: -
D gene: -

CDR3 DNA: TGTGCCATCAGGGGACGTTATAATTCACCCCTCCACTTT
CDR3 protein: CAIRGRYNSPLHF
J gene: TRBJ1-6
V gene: TRBV10-3
clone size: once
D gene: -

CDR3 DNA: TGTGCCATCAGTGACCGGACTAGCGGGGTCTACGAGCAGTACTTC
CDR3 protein: CAISDRTSGVYEQYF
J gene: TRBJ2-7
V gene: TRBV10-3
clone size: -
D gene: TRBD2

CDR3 DNA: TGTGCCAGCAGCTTATTTACTCTGGATGGGAGCTCCTATAATTCACCCCTCCACTTT
CDR3 protein: CASSLFTLDGSSYNSPLHF
J gene: TRBJ1-6
V gene: TRBV7-9
clone size: many
D gene: -

CDR3 DNA: TGTGCCACCAGCACCCGACAGGGACAAGAGACCCAGTACTTC
CDR3 protein: CATSTRQGQETQYF
J gene: TRBJ2-5
V gene: TRBV15
clone size: -
D gene: TRBD1

CDR3 DNA: TGTGCCATCAGTGATTCCGTTTCGGAGCAGTACTTC
CDR3 protein: CAISDSVSEQYF
J gene: TRBJ2-7
V gene: TRBV10-3
clone size: -
D gene: -

CDR3 DNA: TGTGCCAGCAGCTCCGGGACTAGCGGGGGGGGAGGCACAGATACGCAGTATTTT
CDR3 protein: CASSSGTSGGGGTDTQYF
J gene: TRBJ2-3
V gene: TRBV11-2
clone size: many
D gene: TRBD2

CDR3 DNA: TGCAGTGCGTGGGGGGGCCTAAACTATGGCTACACCTTC
CDR3 protein: CSAWGGLNYGYTF
J gene: TRBJ1-2
V gene: TRBV20-1
clone size: many
D gene: -

CDR3 DNA: TGCAGCGTTAGACTAGCGGGGGTCTCCTACGAGCAGTACTTC
CDR3 protein: CSVRLAGVSYEQYF
J gene: TRBJ2-7
V gene: TRBV29-1
clone size: -
D gene: TRBD2

CDR3 DNA: TGTGCCATTGGGACTAGCGGGAGTCAAGAGACCCAGTACTTC
CDR3 protein: CAIGTSGSQETQYF
J gene: TRBJ2-5
V gene: TRBV10-3
clone size: -
D gene: TRBD2

CDR3 DNA: TGTGCCAGTAGCCCACTTAATCCGAGGGTTGGAGATACGCAGTATTTT
CDR3 protein: CASSPLNPRVGDTQYF
J gene: TRBJ2-3
V gene: TRBV5-4
clone size: few
D gene: -

CDR3 DNA: TGTGCCAGCAGCGGACAGGCCCTGTACTTC
CDR3 protein: CASSGQALYF
J gene: TRBJ2-5
V gene: TRBV2
clone size: -
D gene: TRBD1

CDR3 DNA: TGTGCCAGCAGGGATTGGGCCTACTACGAGCAGTACTTC
CDR3 protein: CASRDWAYYEQYF
J gene: TRBJ2-7
V gene: TRBV2
clone size: many
D gene: -

CDR3 DNA: TGTGCCAGCAGCTTAGCCCGACTCCAGGGTTATGGCTACACCTTC
CDR3 protein: CASSLARLQGYGYTF
J gene: TRBJ1-2
V gene: TRBV11-2
clone size: many
D gene: -

CDR3 DNA: TGTGCCAGCAGCTTTAGACAGGGTTACGAGCAGTACTTC
CDR3 protein: CASSFRQGYEQYF
J gene: TRBJ2-7
V gene: TRBV7-8
clone size: many
D gene: TRBD1

CDR3 DNA: TGTGCCAGTCGGACAGGGAGTCATAATTCACCCCTCCACTTT
CDR3 protein: CASRTGSHNSPLHF
J gene: TRBJ1-6
V gene: TRBV2
clone size: -
D gene: TRBD1

CDR3 DNA: TGTGCCATCAGCGGACAGGGGAACACTGAAGCTTTCTTT
CDR3 protein: CAISGQGNTEAFF
J gene: TRBJ1-1
V gene: TRBV10-3
clone size: many
D gene: TRBD1

CDR3 DNA: TGCGCCAGCAGGCCCCGGTTCGACGGGGCCGGGGAGCTGTTTTTT
CDR3 protein: CASRPRFDGAGELFF
J gene: TRBJ2-2
V gene: TRBV5-1
clone size: few
D gene: -

CDR3 DNA: TGCAGTGCTCACCCGACTAGCGGGGGGTACAATGAGCGGTTCTTC
CDR3 protein: CSAHPTSGGYNERFF
J gene: TRBJ2-1
V gene: TRBV20-1
clone size: -
D gene: TRBD2

CDR3 DNA: TGTGCCAGCAGTCGCATACAGGGTCAAGACTATGGCTACACCTTC
CDR3 protein: CASSRIQGQDYGYTF
J gene: TRBJ1-2
V gene: TRBV7-8
clone size: -
D gene: -

CDR3 DNA: TGTGCCAGCGGGCGACAGGAAAGCTATGGCTACACCTTC
CDR3 protein: CASGRQESYGYTF
J gene: TRBJ1-2
V gene: TRBV6-2/TRBV6-3
clone size: many
D gene: -

CDR3 DNA: TGTGCCAGCAGTTACTCGGAGGGGAATCAGCCCCAGCATTTT
CDR3 protein: CASSYSEGNQPQHF
J gene: TRBJ1-5
V gene: TRBV6-6
clone size: many
D gene: -

CDR3 DNA: TGCAGTGCCCCTCTAGGGGGGAAGACCCAGTACTTC
CDR3 protein: CSAPLGGKTQYF
J gene: TRBJ2-5
V gene: TRBV20-1
clone size: -
D gene: -

CDR3 DNA: TGCAGTGCTAGAGATCGGGGCGGGGGGCGACAAGAGACCCAGTACTTC
CDR3 protein: CSARDRGGGRQETQYF
J gene: TRBJ2-5
V gene: TRBV20-1
clone size: many
D gene: TRBD2

CDR3 DNA: TGTGCCAGCAGCTCCGACCCGTGGTATGGCTACACCTTC
CDR3 protein: CASSSDPWYGYTF
J gene: TRBJ1-2
V gene: TRBV7-9
clone size: -
D gene: -

CDR3 DNA: TGTGCCAGTAGTATCGAGCGGTCAGGGGGGAACTATGGCTACACCTTC
CDR3 protein: CASSIERSGGNYGYTF
J gene: TRBJ1-2
V gene: TRBV19
clone size: -
D gene: TRBD1

CDR3 DNA: TGTGCCAGCCATCGGGACCTCTCCTCCGAGCAGTACTTC
CDR3 protein: CASHRDLSSEQYF
J gene: TRBJ2-7
V gene: TRBV6-2/TRBV6-3
clone size: many
D gene: -

CDR3 DNA: TGTGCCAGCAGCTCGGCTTTAAGCACTGAAGCTTTCTTT
CDR3 protein: CASSSALSTEAFF
J gene: TRBJ1-1
V gene: TRBV7-2
clone size: -
D gene: -

CDR3 DNA: TGTGCCAGCAGTTTATCAGGACAGACTAATTCACCCCTCCACTTT
CDR3 protein: CASSLSGQTNSPLHF
J gene: TRBJ1-6
V gene: TRBV27
clone size: many
D gene: -

CDR3 DNA: TGCAGTGCTAGACGCGAGGCTGTGGGGAAACAAGAGACCCAGTACTTC
CDR3 protein: CSARREAVGKQETQYF
J gene: TRBJ2-5
V gene: TRBV20-1
clone size: -
D gene: -

CDR3 DNA: TGTGCTAGCAGCTTAGAGCTCTCTATTTGGGGTGGCGGTAGCGAAGAAACCCAGTACTTC
CDR3 protein: CASSLELSIWGGGSEETQYF
J gene: TRBJ2-5
V gene: TRBV7-7
clone size: -
D gene: -

CDR3 DNA: TGTGCCAGCAGCCAAGTTTCGGACTACAATGAGCAGTTCTTC
CDR3 protein: CASSQVSDYNEQFF
J gene: TRBJ2-1
V gene: TRBV9
clone size: few
D gene: -

CDR3 DNA: TGTGCCAGCAGTTCGCAGGGGGCGTTGAATACGCAGTATTTT
CDR3 protein: CASSSQGALNTQYF
J gene: TRBJ2-3
V gene: TRBV5-8
clone size: many
D gene: TRBD1

CDR3 DNA: TGTGCCAGCAGTTTATTGGGGATGCCGAACACCGGGGAGCTGTTTTTT
CDR3 protein: CASSLLGMPNTGELFF
J gene: TRBJ2-2
V gene: TRBV12-3/TRBV12-4
clone size: many
D gene: -

CDR3 DNA: TGTGCCAGCAGAAGGACAGGGGGCATCAATAACTATGGCTACACCTTC
CDR3 protein: CASRRTGGINNYGYTF
J gene: TRBJ1-2
V gene: TRBV12-3/TRBV12-4
clone size: many
D gene: TRBD1

CDR3 DNA: TGTGCCAGCAGCGCCTCGGCCAGCTCCTACGAGCAGTACTTC
CDR3 protein: CASSASASSYEQYF
J gene: TRBJ2-7
V gene: TRBV19
clone size: -
D gene: -

CDR3 DNA: TGTGCCACCAGTGACCCTGGACAGGGAAGTCAGCCCCAGCATTTT
CDR3 protein: CATSDPGQGSQPQHF
J gene: TRBJ1-5
V gene: TRBV24-1
clone size: -
D gene: TRBD1

CDR3 DNA: TGCAGCGTTTGCCGAGACAGGGGACAAGGTAATGAAAAACTGTTTTTT
CDR3 protein: CSVCRDRGQGNEKLFF
J gene: TRBJ1-4
V gene: TRBV29-1
clone size: many
D gene: TRBD1

CDR3 DNA: TGTGCCAGCAGCTTAGGCCAGGGTCCCTATGGCTACACCTTC
CDR3 protein: CASSLGQGPYGYTF
J gene: TRBJ1-2
V gene: TRBV7-2
clone size: -
D gene: -